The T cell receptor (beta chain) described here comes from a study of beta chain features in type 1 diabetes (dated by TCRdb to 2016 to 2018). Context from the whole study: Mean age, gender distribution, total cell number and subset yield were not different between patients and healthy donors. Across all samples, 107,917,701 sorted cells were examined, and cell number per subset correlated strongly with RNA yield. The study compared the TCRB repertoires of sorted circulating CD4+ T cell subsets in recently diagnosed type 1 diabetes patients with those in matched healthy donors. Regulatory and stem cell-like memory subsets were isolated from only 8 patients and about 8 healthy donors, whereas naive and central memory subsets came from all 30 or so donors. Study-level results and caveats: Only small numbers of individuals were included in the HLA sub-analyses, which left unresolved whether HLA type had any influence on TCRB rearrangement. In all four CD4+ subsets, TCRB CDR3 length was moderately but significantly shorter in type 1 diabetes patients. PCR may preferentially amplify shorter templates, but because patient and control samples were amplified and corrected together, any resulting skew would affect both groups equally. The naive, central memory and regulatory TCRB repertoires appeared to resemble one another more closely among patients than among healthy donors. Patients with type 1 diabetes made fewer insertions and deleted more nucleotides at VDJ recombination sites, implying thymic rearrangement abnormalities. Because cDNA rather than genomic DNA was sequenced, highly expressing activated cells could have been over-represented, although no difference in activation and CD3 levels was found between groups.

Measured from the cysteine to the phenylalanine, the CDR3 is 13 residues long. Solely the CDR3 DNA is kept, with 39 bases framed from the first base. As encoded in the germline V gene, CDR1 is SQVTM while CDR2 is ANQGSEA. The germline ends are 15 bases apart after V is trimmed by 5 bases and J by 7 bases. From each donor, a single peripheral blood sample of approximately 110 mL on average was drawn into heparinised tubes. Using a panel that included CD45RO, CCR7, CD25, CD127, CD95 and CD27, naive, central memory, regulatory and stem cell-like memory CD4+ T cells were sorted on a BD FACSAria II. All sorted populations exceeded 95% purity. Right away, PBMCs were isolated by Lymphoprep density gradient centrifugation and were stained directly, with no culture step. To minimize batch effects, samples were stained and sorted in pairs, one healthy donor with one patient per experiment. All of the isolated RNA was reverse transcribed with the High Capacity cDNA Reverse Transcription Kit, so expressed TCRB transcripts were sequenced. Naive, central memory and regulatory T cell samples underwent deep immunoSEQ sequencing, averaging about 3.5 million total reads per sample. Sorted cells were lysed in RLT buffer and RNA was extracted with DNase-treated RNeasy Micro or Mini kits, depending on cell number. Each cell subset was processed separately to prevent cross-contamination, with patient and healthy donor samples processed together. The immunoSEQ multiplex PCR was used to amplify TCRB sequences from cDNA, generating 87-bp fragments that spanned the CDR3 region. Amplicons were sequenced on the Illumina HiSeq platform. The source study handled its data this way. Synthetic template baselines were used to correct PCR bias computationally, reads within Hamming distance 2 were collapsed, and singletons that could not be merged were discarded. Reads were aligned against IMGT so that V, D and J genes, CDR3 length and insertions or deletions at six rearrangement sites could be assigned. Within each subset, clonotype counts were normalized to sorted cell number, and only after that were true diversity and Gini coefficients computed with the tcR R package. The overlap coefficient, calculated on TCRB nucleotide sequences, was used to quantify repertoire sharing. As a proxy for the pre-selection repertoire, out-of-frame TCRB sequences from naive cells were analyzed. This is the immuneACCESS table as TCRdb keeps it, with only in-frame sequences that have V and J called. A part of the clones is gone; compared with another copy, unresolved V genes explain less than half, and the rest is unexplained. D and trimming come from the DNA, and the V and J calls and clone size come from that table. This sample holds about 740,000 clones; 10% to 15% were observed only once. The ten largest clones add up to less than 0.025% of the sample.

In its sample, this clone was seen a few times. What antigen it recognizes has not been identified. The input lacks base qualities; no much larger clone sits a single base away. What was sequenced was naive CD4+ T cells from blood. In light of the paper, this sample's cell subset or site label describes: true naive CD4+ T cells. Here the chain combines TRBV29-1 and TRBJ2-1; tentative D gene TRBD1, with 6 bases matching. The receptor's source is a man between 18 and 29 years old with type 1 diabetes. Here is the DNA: TGCAGCGTTACAGGGATTGTTTGGAATGAGCAGTTCTTC. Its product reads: CSVTGIVWNEQFF.